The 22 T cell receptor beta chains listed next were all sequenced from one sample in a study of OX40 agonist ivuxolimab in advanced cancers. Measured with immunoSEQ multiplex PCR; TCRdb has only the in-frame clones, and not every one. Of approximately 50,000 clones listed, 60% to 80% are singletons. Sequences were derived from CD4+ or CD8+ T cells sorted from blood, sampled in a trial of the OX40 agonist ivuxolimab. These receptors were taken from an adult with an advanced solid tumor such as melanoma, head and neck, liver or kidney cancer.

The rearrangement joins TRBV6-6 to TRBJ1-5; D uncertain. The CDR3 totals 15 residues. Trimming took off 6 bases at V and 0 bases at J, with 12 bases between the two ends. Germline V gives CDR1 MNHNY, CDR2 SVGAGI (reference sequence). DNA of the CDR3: TGTGCCAGCAGCAGAGCTGTTAATAGCAATCAGCCCCAGCATTTT. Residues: CASSRAVNSNQPQHF.

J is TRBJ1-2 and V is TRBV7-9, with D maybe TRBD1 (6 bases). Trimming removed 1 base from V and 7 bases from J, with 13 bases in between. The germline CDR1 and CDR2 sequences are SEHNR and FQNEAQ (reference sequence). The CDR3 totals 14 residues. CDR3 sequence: CASSLGLQGGGYTF. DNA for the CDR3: TGTGCCAGCAGCTTAGGGTTACAGGGAGGTGGCTACACCTTC.

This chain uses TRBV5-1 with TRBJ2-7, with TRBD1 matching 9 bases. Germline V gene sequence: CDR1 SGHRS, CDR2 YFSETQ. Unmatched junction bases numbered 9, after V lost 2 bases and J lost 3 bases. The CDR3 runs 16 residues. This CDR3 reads CASSFVQGAISYEQYF. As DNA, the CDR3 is TGCGCCAGCAGCTTCGTACAGGGGGCGATCAGCTACGAGCAGTACTTC.

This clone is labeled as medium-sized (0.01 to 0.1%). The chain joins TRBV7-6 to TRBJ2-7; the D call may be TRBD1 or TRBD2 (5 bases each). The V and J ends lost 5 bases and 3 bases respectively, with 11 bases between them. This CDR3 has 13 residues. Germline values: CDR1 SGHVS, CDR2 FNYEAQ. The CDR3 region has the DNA TGTGCCAGCAGCCCCCGGGACCACTACGAGCAGTACTTC. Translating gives CASSPRDHYEQYF.

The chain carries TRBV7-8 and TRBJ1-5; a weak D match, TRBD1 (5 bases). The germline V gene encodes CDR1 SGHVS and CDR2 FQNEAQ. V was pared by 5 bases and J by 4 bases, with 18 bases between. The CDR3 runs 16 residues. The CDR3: CASSLHGGIGNQPQHF. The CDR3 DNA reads TGTGCCAGCAGCCTCCACGGGGGGATCGGAAATCAGCCCCAGCATTTT.

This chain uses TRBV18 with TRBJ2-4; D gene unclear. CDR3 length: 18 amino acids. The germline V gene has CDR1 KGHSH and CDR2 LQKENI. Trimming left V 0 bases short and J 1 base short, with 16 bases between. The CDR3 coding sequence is TGTGCCAGCTCACCACCGGCGGTGGGCCCCGGGGCCAAAAACATTCAGTACTTC. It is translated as CASSPPAVGPGAKNIQYF.

The CDR3 DNA is TGTGCCAGCAGCCAGGCGTCCAGTTTAAGTTCACCCCTCCACTTT. Protein: CASSQASSLSSPLHF. The J gene is TRBJ1-6, the V gene TRBV11-2; D is unresolved. Trimming took 5 bases from V and 9 from J, leaving 17 bases between them. This CDR3 is 15 amino acids long. Looked up from germline, CDR1 is SGHAT and CDR2 is FQNNGV.

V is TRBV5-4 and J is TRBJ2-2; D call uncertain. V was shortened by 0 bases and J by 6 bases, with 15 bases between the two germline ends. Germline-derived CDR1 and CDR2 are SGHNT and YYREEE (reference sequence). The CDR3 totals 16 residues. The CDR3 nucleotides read TGTGCCAGCAGCTTGGCCCCGGTCGAGGCGTCCGGGGAGCTGTTTTTT. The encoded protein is CASSLAPVEASGELFF.

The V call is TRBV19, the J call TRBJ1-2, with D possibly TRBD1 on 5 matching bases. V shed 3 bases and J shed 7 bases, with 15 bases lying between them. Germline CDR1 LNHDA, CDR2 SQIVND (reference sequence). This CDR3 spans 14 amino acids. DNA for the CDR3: TGTGCCAGTAGTATGGGGGAGTCGGGGATTGGCTACACCTTC. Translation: CASSMGESGIGYTF.

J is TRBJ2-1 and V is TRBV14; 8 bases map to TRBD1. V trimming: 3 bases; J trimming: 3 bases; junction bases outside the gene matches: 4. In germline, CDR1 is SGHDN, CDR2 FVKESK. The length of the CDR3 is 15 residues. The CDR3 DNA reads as TGTGCCAGCAGCCATCAACAGGGGGTCTACAATGAGCAGTTCTTC. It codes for CASSHQQGVYNEQFF.

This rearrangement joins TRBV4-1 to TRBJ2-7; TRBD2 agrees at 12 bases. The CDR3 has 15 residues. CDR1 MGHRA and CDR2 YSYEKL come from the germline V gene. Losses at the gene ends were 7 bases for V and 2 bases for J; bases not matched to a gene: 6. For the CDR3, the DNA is TGCGCCAGCATTAAGACTAGCGGGAGACCCTACGAGCAGTACTTC. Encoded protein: CASIKTSGRPYEQYF.

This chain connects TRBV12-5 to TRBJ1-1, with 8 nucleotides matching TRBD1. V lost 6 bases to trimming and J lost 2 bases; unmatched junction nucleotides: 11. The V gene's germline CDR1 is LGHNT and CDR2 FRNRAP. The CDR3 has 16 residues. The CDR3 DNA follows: TGTGCTAGTGGCCCCTCCCGGACAGGGAAAAACACTGAAGCTTTCTTT. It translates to CASGPSRTGKNTEAFF.

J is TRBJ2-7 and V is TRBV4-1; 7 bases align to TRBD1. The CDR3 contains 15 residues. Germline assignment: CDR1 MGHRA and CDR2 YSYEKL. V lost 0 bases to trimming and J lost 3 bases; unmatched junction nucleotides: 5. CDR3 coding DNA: TGCGCCAGCAGCCAAGATCCAGGGGGATTCTACGAGCAGTACTTC. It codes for CASSQDPGGFYEQYF.

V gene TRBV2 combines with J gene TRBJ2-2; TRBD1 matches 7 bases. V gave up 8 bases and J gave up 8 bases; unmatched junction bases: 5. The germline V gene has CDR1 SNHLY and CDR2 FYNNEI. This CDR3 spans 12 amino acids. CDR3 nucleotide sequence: TGTGCCAGCCCGAACAGGGGAGGGGAGCTGTTTTTT. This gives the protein CASPNRGGELFF.

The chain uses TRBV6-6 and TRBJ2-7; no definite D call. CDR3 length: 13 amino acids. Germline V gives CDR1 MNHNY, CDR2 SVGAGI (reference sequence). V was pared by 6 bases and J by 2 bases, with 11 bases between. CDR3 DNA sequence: TGTGCCAGCAGCCAGTACAACACCTACGAGCAGTACTTC. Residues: CASSQYNTYEQYF.

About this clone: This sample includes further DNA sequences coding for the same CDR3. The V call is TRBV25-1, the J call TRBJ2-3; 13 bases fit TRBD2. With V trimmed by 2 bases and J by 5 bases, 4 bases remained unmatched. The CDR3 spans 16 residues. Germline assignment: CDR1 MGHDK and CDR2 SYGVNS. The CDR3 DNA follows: TGTGCCAGCAGTGAAGGACTAGCGGGAGCTGGAGATACGCAGTATTTT. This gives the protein CASSEGLAGAGDTQYF.

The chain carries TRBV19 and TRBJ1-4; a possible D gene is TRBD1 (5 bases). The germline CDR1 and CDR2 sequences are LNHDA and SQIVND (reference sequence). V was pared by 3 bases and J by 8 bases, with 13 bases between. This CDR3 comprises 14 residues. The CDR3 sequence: CASSIMGDGEKLFF. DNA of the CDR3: TGTGCCAGTAGTATTATGGGGGACGGCGAAAAACTGTTTTTT.

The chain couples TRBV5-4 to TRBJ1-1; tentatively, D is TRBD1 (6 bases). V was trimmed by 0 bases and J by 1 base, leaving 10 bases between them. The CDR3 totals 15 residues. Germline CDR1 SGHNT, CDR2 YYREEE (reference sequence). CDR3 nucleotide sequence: TGTGCCAGCAGCTTGGACAGGGCATCGAACACTGAAGCTTTCTTT. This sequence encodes CASSLDRASNTEAFF.

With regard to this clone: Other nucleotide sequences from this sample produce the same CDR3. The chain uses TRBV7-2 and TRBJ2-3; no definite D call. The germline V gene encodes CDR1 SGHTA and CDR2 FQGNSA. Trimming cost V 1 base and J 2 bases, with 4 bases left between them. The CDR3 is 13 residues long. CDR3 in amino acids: CASSLDATDTQYF. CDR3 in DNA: TGTGCCAGCAGCTTAGACGCCACAGATACGCAGTATTTT.

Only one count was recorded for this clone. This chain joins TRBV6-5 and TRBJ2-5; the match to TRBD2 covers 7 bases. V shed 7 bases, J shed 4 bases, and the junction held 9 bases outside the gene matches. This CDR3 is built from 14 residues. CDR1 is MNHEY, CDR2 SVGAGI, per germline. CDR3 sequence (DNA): TGTGCCAGCAACCCTTGGGGGGGAGGAGAGACCCAGTACTTC. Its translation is CASNPWGGGETQYF.

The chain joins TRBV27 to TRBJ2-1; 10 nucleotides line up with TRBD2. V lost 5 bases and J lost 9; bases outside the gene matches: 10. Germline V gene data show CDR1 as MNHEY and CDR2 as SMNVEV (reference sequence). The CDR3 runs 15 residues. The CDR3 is CASSAPGLASLEQFF. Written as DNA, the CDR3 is TGTGCCAGCAGTGCGCCGGGACTAGCGAGCCTTGAGCAGTTCTTC.

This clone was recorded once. CDR3 region: CASSPDSGETQYF. In nucleotides, the CDR3 is TGTGCCAGCAGCCCCGACTCCGGGGAGACCCAGTACTTC. The chain couples TRBV5-6 to TRBJ2-5, with D unclear. Trimming stripped 4 bases from V and 5 bases from J, with 12 bases between. CDR1 is SGHDT, CDR2 YYEEEE, per germline. CDR3 length equals 13 residues. The whole variable domain, remainder taken from reference TRBV5-6 and TRBJ2-5, is DAGVTQSPTHLIKTRGQQVTLRCSPKSGHDTVSWYQQALGQGPQFIFQYYEEEERQRGNFPDRFSGHQFPNYSSELNVNALLLGDSALYLCASSPDSGETQYFGPGTRLLVL.